A single sample gave rise to the 28 T cell receptor beta chains below, sequenced in a study of blood T cells in healthy people across ages (dated by TCRdb to about 2015). The receptor library was made with 5' RACE. The instrument given in TCRdb is Illumina HiSeq 2500. The second PCR ran for about 6 to 12 cycles and used a J-beta primer mix along with a sample-barcoded 5' primer. TCRdb reanalyzed the raw reads on its own, using fastp at Q25 for trimming and MiXCR for clone calling, and kept in-frame beta chains. Identical CDR3 proteins give one entry, which carries the most common genes and DNA. The sample includes about 1,500,000 distinct CDR3 sequences, with about 43% observed a single time. 7.9% of the sample is taken by the ten largest. The sample consisted of blood. Receptor source: a woman between 18 and 29 years old in good health.

V is TRBV13 and J is TRBJ1-1, with D possibly TRBD1 on 6 matching bases. CDR1 and CDR2 (germline): PRHDT, FYEKMQ (reference sequence). The length of the CDR3 is 13 residues. V lost 8 bases and J lost 1, with 11 bases in between. In DNA, the CDR3 is TGTGCCAGCCGGGGGGCCGGGAACACTGAAGCTTTCTTT. Its translation: CASRGAGNTEAFF.

V usage is TRBV7-2 and J usage is TRBJ2-4; 8 bases fit TRBD1. Germline CDR1 and CDR2: SGHTA and FQGNSA. Losses at the gene ends were 5 bases for V and 9 bases for J; bases not matched to a gene: 6. This CDR3 has 13 amino acids. The CDR3 is CASSLEQGVIQYF. The CDR3 DNA reads as TGTGCCAGCAGCCTCGAACAGGGGGTCATTCAGTACTTC.

This clonotype has only a few counts. The chain carries TRBV5-6 and TRBJ2-3; D unclear. Germline V gene data show CDR1 as SGHDT and CDR2 as YYEEEE. The V end was cut by 6 bases, the J end by 5 bases, with 13 bases between. This CDR3 is 13 amino acids long. The CDR3 sequence is CASNPSGGDTQYF. CDR3 nucleotides: TGTGCCAGCAACCCCTCGGGCGGAGATACGCAGTATTTT. Complete variable domain (other parts from reference TRBV5-6 and TRBJ2-3): DAGVTQSPTHLIKTRGQQVTLRCSPKSGHDTVSWYQQALGQGPQFIFQYYEEEERQRGNFPDRFSGHQFPNYSSELNVNALLLGDSALYLCASNPSGGDTQYFGPGTRLTVL.

Worth noting for this clonotype: The junction departs from the called germline gene at one end, perhaps through a read error. The genes are TRBV14 and TRBJ2-3; no clear D gene. The CDR3 has 14 amino acids. Per germline, CDR1 SGHDN and CDR2 FVKESK. The CDR3 DNA sequence: TGTGCCAGCAGCAAAGATACGTACTCCGGTACGCAGTATTTT. This sequence encodes CASSKDTYSGTQYF.

V and J are TRBV7-9 and TRBJ1-6; the match to TRBD1 covers 7 bases. Germline V gene sequence: CDR1 SEHNR, CDR2 FQNEAQ (reference sequence). The CDR3 spans 15 residues. Germline trimming cut 5 bases from V and 7 bases from J; bases unmatched to any gene: 8. CDR3 DNA sequence: TGTGCCAGCAGCCCCATGACAGGGTCGAATTCACCCCTCCACTTT. As protein: CASSPMTGSNSPLHF.

This clonotype turned up a few times. The chain joins TRBV11-2 to TRBJ1-6; D gene ambiguous. Trimming removed 2 bases at V and 6 bases at J, with 8 bases between. The CDR3 totals 14 residues. Germline V gene sequence: CDR1 SGHAT, CDR2 FQNNGV. Written as DNA, the CDR3 is TGTGCCAGCAGCTTACAGATCGGTAATTCACCCCTCCACTTT. It is translated as CASSLQIGNSPLHF.

The genes are TRBV7-9 and TRBJ1-2, with D unclear. The CDR3 contains 15 residues. Germline values: CDR1 SEHNR, CDR2 FQNEAQ (reference sequence). Trimming took 1 base from V and 7 from J, leaving 16 bases between them. This chain's CDR3 is CASSLVAAGYGGYTF. The DNA for the CDR3 is TGTGCCAGCAGCTTAGTGGCAGCAGGCTATGGTGGCTACACCTTC.

The chain carries TRBV20-1 and TRBJ2-2, with 7 bases lining up with TRBD2. The CDR3 runs 14 residues. Germline assignment: CDR1 DFQATT and CDR2 SNEGSKA (reference sequence). Losses at the gene ends were 7 bases for V and 5 bases for J; bases not matched to a gene: 10. The CDR3 loop reads CSGAGLVGTGELFF. In DNA, the CDR3 is TGCAGTGGAGCGGGGCTAGTGGGGACCGGGGAGCTGTTTTTT.

The rearrangement joins TRBV7-2 to TRBJ2-7, with unresolved D. V was pared by 3 bases and J by 5 bases, with 11 bases between. CDR1 is SGHTA and CDR2 is FQGNSA in the germline V gene. This CDR3 comprises 13 residues. For the CDR3, the DNA is TGTGCCAGCAGCTTTATACATCCCGACGAGCAGTACTTC. It specifies CASSFIHPDEQYF.

This clonotype showed up just a few times. The V call is TRBV2, the J call TRBJ2-7, with D possibly TRBD2 on 5 matching bases. Germline values: CDR1 SNHLY, CDR2 FYNNEI. CDR3 length: 11 amino acids. With 8 bases removed from V and 7 bases from J, the gap between germline ends came to 12 bases. The CDR3: CASRWGEEQYF. CDR3 DNA: TGTGCCAGCCGTTGGGGAGAAGAGCAGTACTTC.

The chain combines TRBV20-1 with TRBJ2-5; D call uncertain. V was clipped by 4 bases and J by 4 bases, with 13 bases between them. Germline V gives CDR1 DFQATT, CDR2 SNEGSKA (reference sequence). There are 13 residues in the CDR3. The CDR3 protein is CSAIALTRETQYF. In DNA form, the CDR3 reads TGCAGTGCTATTGCACTTACAAGAGAGACCCAGTACTTC.

This clonotype was observed a few times. The rearrangement joins TRBV4-1 to TRBJ1-2; TRBD1 is a possible D gene (5 bases). The CDR3 has 13 residues. Germline values: CDR1 MGHRA, CDR2 YSYEKL. Trimming left V 2 bases short and J 8 bases short, with 12 bases between. For the CDR3, the DNA is TGCGCCAGCAGCCAACTCCTCGGGGACGGCTACACCTTC. Translation: CASSQLLGDGYTF.

The J gene is TRBJ2-1, the V gene TRBV6-2 or TRBV6-3; 12 bases align to TRBD2. Per germline, CDR1 MNHEY and CDR2 SVGEGT. V dropped 6 bases and J dropped 8; count of bases not matched to a gene: 11. The CDR3 contains 16 residues. The DNA for the CDR3 is TGTGCCAGCAGGGGGCCCGGGACTAGCGGGCGTCATGAGCAGTTCTTC. This translates into CASRGPGTSGRHEQFF.

This clonotype was seen at least ten times. The CDR3, as DNA: TGTGCCAGCAGCAAAGGGGGGGAGACCCAGTACTTC. This translates into CASSKGGETQYF. The chain carries TRBV6-5 and TRBJ2-5; the D call may be TRBD1 or TRBD2 (6 bases each). V lost 6 bases, J lost 5 bases, and 10 bases lay in between. The germline CDR1 and CDR2 sequences are MNHEY and SVGAGI. The CDR3 has 12 amino acids.

The chain links TRBV4-2 to TRBJ1-4; D is unresolved. The length of the CDR3 is 14 residues. The V gene lost 1 base and the J gene lost 8 bases, with 11 bases spanning the gap. The germline CDR1 and CDR2 sequences are LGHNA and YNFKEQ. CDR3 nucleotides: TGTGCCAGCAGCCAAGTGGAGAACGGGGAAAAACTGTTTTTT. Amino acid sequence: CASSQVENGEKLFF.

This clonotype was observed a few times. The chain has TRBV7-2 and TRBJ2-7; TRBD2 aligns across 7 bases. The germline gives CDR1 SGHTA, CDR2 FQGNSA. Trimming cost V 6 bases and J 3 bases; bases outside gene matches: 11. The CDR3 is 15 amino acids. The CDR3 coding sequence is TGTGCCAGCAGTGCTCTGTGGGAGGGGAGCTACGAGCAGTACTTC. Protein: CASSALWEGSYEQYF.

In this sample, this clonotype turned up a few times. V gene TRBV20-1 combines with J gene TRBJ2-1; the D gene is possibly TRBD2 (7 bases). Trimming took 5 bases from V and 8 from J, leaving 22 bases between them. This CDR3 spans 15 amino acids. Looked up from germline, CDR1 is DFQATT and CDR2 is SNEGSKA (reference sequence). The CDR3, as DNA: TGCAGTGCTTCCAGGGGACTAACAAGGTCGGATGAGCAGTTCTTC. Protein: CSASRGLTRSDEQFF.

This clonotype was seen more than once but under ten times. The chain joins TRBV29-1 to TRBJ1-2; D possibly corresponds to TRBD1 (5 bases). The CDR3 has 15 residues. Germline CDR1 SQVTM, CDR2 ANQGSEA. V dropped 6 bases and J dropped 1 base, with 18 bases sitting between them. The CDR3 DNA reads as TGCAGCGTACCCAAAGGCAGGGAGTTTAACTATGGCTACACCTTC. It encodes CSVPKGREFNYGYTF.

This clonotype was seen a handful of times. This chain connects TRBV12-3 or TRBV12-4 to TRBJ2-5; unclear D gene. V dropped 4 bases and J dropped 1 base, with 10 bases sitting between them. The CDR3 runs 14 residues. CDR3 DNA sequence: TGTGCCAGCAGTTGGGCGGAACTCCAAGAGACCCAGTACTTC. Translated, it gives CASSWAELQETQYF.

The chain has TRBV5-1 and TRBJ2-5, with 8 bases aligning to TRBD1. Trimming took 3 bases from V and 11 from J; bases not matched to a gene: 12. Per germline, CDR1 SGHRS and CDR2 YFSETQ. The CDR3 is 14 amino acids. The CDR3, as DNA: TGCGCCAGCAGCTCTGGACAGGGTGAAAATGAGCAGTACTTC. It encodes CASSSGQGENEQYF. Full variable domain (remainder filled in from reference TRBV5-1 and TRBJ2-5): KAGVTQTPRYLIKTRGQQVTLSCSPISGHRSVSWYQQTPGQGLQFLFEYFSETQRNKGNFPGRFSGRQFSNSRSEMNVSTLELGDSALYLCASSSGQGENEQYFGPGTRLLVL.

This sequence joins TRBV12-3 or TRBV12-4 and TRBJ1-2; 7 nucleotides match TRBD1. The V gene end was trimmed by 5 bases and the J gene end by 3 bases; junction bases not matched to a gene: 9. The CDR3 consists of 15 residues. The CDR3 nucleotides are TGTGCCAGCAGTAGTTTGGAGGGGGCAGACTATGGCTACACCTTC. Translation gives CASSSLEGADYGYTF.

This clonotype was observed a single time. Since a much larger clone is just one base distant, this may be a read error. The rearrangement uses TRBV7-9 and TRBJ2-7; D is unclear. The CDR3 runs to 13 residues. V was trimmed by 2 bases and J by 6 bases, leaving 11 bases between them. The germline CDR1 and CDR2 sequences are SEHNR and FQNEAQ (reference sequence). This CDR3 is CASSLSDATEQYF. Here the CDR3 DNA reads TGTGCCAGCAGCTTATCCGACGCAACCGAGCAGTACTTC.

In this sample, this clonotype turned up many times. This chain connects TRBV5-1 to TRBJ2-3; D gene ambiguous. V lost 5 bases, J lost 5 bases, and 15 bases lay in between. Looked up from germline, CDR1 is SGHRS and CDR2 is YFSETQ. The CDR3 runs 14 residues. CDR3 protein: CASSIGSPRDTQYF. The CDR3 DNA reads TGCGCCAGCAGTATCGGGTCACCGCGAGATACGCAGTATTTT.

This rearrangement joins TRBV28 to TRBJ2-1; 7 bases match TRBD1. The DNA end favors TRBJ2-7, so the J call may be wrong. CDR1 MDHEN and CDR2 SYDVKM come from the germline V gene. The CDR3 extends over 16 amino acids. The CDR3 region is CASTPEGARSYNEQYF. Written as DNA, the CDR3 is TGTGCCAGCACTCCTGAGGGGGCACGCTCCTACAATGAGCAGTACTTC.

Only a few counts were recorded for this clonotype. This chain uses TRBV11-1 with TRBJ2-7; no clear D. Trimming removed 4 bases from V and 5 bases from J, with 9 bases in between. The CDR3 is 12 amino acids. Germline CDR1 and CDR2: SGHAT and FQDESV (reference sequence). The CDR3 DNA reads as TGTGCCAGCAGCTACAATCGAAACGAGCAGTACTTC. Translated, it gives CASSYNRNEQYF.

V usage is TRBV18 and J usage is TRBJ2-7; possibly TRBD2 for D (7 bases). Germline lookup yields CDR1 KGHSH and CDR2 LQKENI. V was trimmed by 3 bases and J by 0 bases, leaving 15 bases between them. The CDR3 consists of 16 residues. The CDR3 DNA is TGTGCCAGCTCACCTTATTCCGGGGGGCTCTCCTACGAGCAGTACTTC. Encoded protein: CASSPYSGGLSYEQYF.

This clonotype was seen more than once but under ten times. The CDR3 region is CSVEEWAEQGASGANVLTF. The CDR3 DNA is TGCAGCGTTGAAGAATGGGCGGAACAGGGGGCCTCTGGGGCCAACGTCCTGACTTTC. The chain employs TRBV29-1 and TRBJ2-6; 9 nucleotides match TRBD1. The CDR3 sequence is 19 residues long. V lost 0 bases to trimming and J lost 0 bases; unmatched junction nucleotides: 9. Germline values: CDR1 SQVTM, CDR2 ANQGSEA.

The V call is TRBV27, the J call TRBJ1-6; D is ambiguous. The ends were cut back, 6 bases at V and 4 bases at J, with 16 bases in the middle. Germline V lookup: CDR1 MNHEY, CDR2 SMNVEV (reference sequence). The CDR3 spans 16 residues. In nucleotides, the CDR3 is TGTGCCAGCAGCAGGACTCCATTCACGTATAATTCACCCCTCCACTTT. It yields the protein CASSRTPFTYNSPLHF.